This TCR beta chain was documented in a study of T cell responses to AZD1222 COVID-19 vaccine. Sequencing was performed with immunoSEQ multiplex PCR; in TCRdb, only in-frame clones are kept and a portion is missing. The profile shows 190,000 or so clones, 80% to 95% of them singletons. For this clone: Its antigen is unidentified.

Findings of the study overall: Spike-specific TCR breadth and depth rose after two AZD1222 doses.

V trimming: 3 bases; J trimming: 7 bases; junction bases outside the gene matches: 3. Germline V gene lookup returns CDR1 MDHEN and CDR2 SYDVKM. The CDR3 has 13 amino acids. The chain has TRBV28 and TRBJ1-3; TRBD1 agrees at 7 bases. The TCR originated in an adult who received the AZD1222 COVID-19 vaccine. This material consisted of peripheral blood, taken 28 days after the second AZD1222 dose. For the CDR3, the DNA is TGTGCCAGCAGTTTGAGACAGGGCAACACCATATATTTT. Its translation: CASSLRQGNTIYF. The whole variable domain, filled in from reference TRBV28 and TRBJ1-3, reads DVKVTQSSRYLVKRTGEKVFLECVQDMDHENMFWYRQDPGLGLRLIYFSYDVKMKEKGDIPEGYSVSREKKERFSLILESASTNQTSMYLCASSLRQGNTIYFGEGSWLTVV.